The 23 T cell receptor beta chains reported below all come from one sample, sequenced in a study of blood T cell repertoires in COVID-19. The data were produced by immunoSEQ multiplex PCR, yet TCRdb's version contains in-frame clones alone and is incomplete. This repertoire shows around 93,000 clones, around 76% found once; its top ten account for around a sixth. Sequencing was performed on peripheral blood. The receptors shown here come from a man older than 75 with acute or convalescent COVID-19.

This clone was seen more than once but under ten times. The chain recombines TRBV18 with TRBJ2-7, with TRBD2 matching over 7 bases. CDR1 is KGHSH and CDR2 is LQKENI in the germline V gene. This CDR3 is built from 12 residues. Losses at the gene ends were 1 base for V and 6 bases for J; bases not matched to a gene: 0. DNA for the CDR3: TGTGCCAGCTCACCACGGGAGGGCGAGCAGTACTTC. Amino acid sequence: CASSPREGEQYF.

This CDR3 is CASSLAPGQLYEQYF. The CDR3 nucleotides are TGTGCCAGCAGCTTAGCCCCGGGACAGCTCTACGAGCAGTACTTC. The J gene is TRBJ2-7, the V gene TRBV7-2; 7 bases align to TRBD1. Trimming took 0 bases from V and 3 from J; bases not matched to a gene: 5. Germline V gives CDR1 SGHTA, CDR2 FQGNSA. The CDR3 is 15 amino acids.

This chain connects TRBV19 to TRBJ1-2; D gene ambiguous. Per germline, CDR1 LNHDA and CDR2 SQIVND (reference sequence). V shed 5 bases and J shed 8 bases, with 12 bases lying between them. The CDR3 has 12 residues. CDR3 in DNA: TGTGCCAGTAGTCCACTTAACGCCGGCTACACCTTC. Protein: CASSPLNAGYTF.

In DNA, the CDR3 is TGTGCCATCAGTGATTCCCTCAACCGGGGGGGACAGGGCTACACCTTC. It yields the protein CAISDSLNRGGQGYTF. This rearrangement joins TRBV10-3 to TRBJ1-2; 7 nucleotides line up with TRBD1. Germline V gives CDR1 ENHRY, CDR2 SYGVKD. The CDR3 covers 16 residues. With V trimmed by 3 bases and J by 8 bases, 15 bases remained unmatched.

The genes are TRBV3-1 (or the pseudogene TRBV3-2) and TRBJ2-1; 12 bases are shared with TRBD1. With 1 base clipped from V and 6 bases from J, the junction kept 4 bases outside the gene matches. CDR1 and CDR2 (germline): LGHDT, YNNKEL (reference sequence). This CDR3 contains 16 residues. Written as DNA, the CDR3 is TGTGCCAGCAGCCAAGGGGACAGGGGGCCCTTCAATGAGCAGTTCTTC. It encodes CASSQGDRGPFNEQFF.

The chain recombines TRBV2 with TRBJ2-2; 8 nucleotides align to TRBD2. V dropped 3 bases and J dropped 4; count of bases not matched to a gene: 7. The germline gives CDR1 SNHLY, CDR2 FYNNEI. This CDR3 spans 16 amino acids. The DNA of the CDR3 is TGTGCCAGCAGTGAGCGGAGCGGGAGATTCACCGGGGAGCTGTTTTTT. This sequence encodes CASSERSGRFTGELFF.

The chain carries TRBV30 and TRBJ2-3, with D possibly matching TRBD1 (6 bases). V was shortened by 0 bases and J by 6 bases, with 10 bases between the two germline ends. The CDR3 is made up of 13 amino acids. Germline V gene data show CDR1 as GTSNPN and CDR2 as SVGIG (reference sequence). The chain's CDR3 is CAWSVHRVDTQYF. The DNA of the CDR3 is TGTGCCTGGAGTGTACACAGGGTGGATACGCAGTATTTT.

The genes are TRBV27 and TRBJ2-3, with D possibly being TRBD2 (7 bases). Germline assignment: CDR1 MNHEY and CDR2 SMNVEV (reference sequence). CDR3 length equals 15 residues. V lost 3 bases to trimming and J lost 4 bases, with 14 bases between them. DNA of the CDR3: TGTGCCAGCAGTTTGTATCGGGGGGCATCAGATACGCAGTATTTT. Its translation is CASSLYRGASDTQYF.

This clone was counted a single time. The junction differs from germline at one of its ends, possibly a read error. This chain links TRBV7-7 with TRBJ2-2; D is unresolved. Germline lookup yields CDR1 SSHAT and CDR2 FNYEAQ (reference sequence). The CDR3 has 16 amino acids. The CDR3 DNA sequence: TGTGCTAGCAGCTTAGTTAGAACCAAAAACACCGGGGAGCTGTTTTTT. Residues: CASSLVRTKNTGELFF.

The V and J genes are TRBV4-1 and TRBJ1-1, with a weak D call TRBD1 (5 bases). The CDR3 loop spans 12 amino acids. Germline loops: CDR1 MGHRA, CDR2 YSYEKL. Trimming removed 0 bases from V and 8 bases from J, with 7 bases in between. CDR3 amino acids: CASSQERGEAFF. CDR3 in DNA: TGCGCCAGCAGCCAAGAAAGGGGAGAAGCTTTCTTT.

The chain links TRBV7-2 to TRBJ2-4; a possible D gene is TRBD1 (5 bases). V was cut by 0 bases and J by 0 bases, with 6 bases left in between. The CDR3 is 15 residues long. Looked up from germline, CDR1 is SGHTA and CDR2 is FQGNSA. The CDR3 DNA reads TGTGCCAGCAGCTTAGCCCAGGGAGCCAAAAACATTCAGTACTTC. Its protein is CASSLAQGAKNIQYF.

The chain recombines TRBV6-1 with TRBJ2-7, with TRBD1 matching 9 bases. The trim removed 2 bases at V and 3 bases at J, leaving 2 bases unmatched. Germline V lookup: CDR1 MNHNS, CDR2 SASEGT. The CDR3 spans 14 residues. Here the CDR3 reads CASSELGQGYEQYF. CDR3 in DNA: TGTGCCAGCAGTGAATTGGGACAGGGCTACGAGCAGTACTTC.

The chain recombines TRBV6-6 with TRBJ2-1; 7 nucleotides align to TRBD2. CDR3 length: 14 residues. The germline CDR1 and CDR2 sequences are MNHNY and SVGAGI (reference sequence). The V segment lost 6 bases and the J segment 7 bases; nucleotides outside the gene matches: 9. CDR3 residues: CASRTGRDKNEQFF. As DNA, the CDR3 is TGTGCCAGCAGAACGGGGAGGGATAAAAATGAGCAGTTCTTC.

V usage is TRBV27 and J usage is TRBJ2-7; 8 bases map to TRBD2. The CDR3 totals 16 residues. J gave up 3 bases and V 5 bases, and 12 bases lay outside the gene matches. From germline, CDR1 is MNHEY and CDR2 SMNVEV (reference sequence). The CDR3 protein is CASSRRGGAPYYEQYF. As DNA, the CDR3 is TGTGCCAGCAGTCGACGGGGGGGGGCCCCTTACTACGAGCAGTACTTC.

The chain recombines TRBV4-3 with TRBJ2-5; D might be TRBD2 (6 bases). The CDR3 covers 16 residues. V lost 1 base and J lost 7, with 19 bases in between. Germline CDR1 LGHNA, CDR2 YSLEER. The CDR3 nucleotides are TGCGCCAGCAGCCAAGGCGTGGGCGGGCCCGGGGGGACCCAGTACTTC. As protein: CASSQGVGGPGGTQYF.

The V and J genes are TRBV27 and TRBJ1-6; 7 bases line up with TRBD1. V shed 5 bases, J shed 0 bases, and the junction held 4 bases outside the gene matches. Germline lookup yields CDR1 MNHEY and CDR2 SMNVEV (reference sequence). The CDR3 loop spans 16 amino acids. CDR3: CASSRDSSSYNSPLHF. CDR3 coding DNA: TGTGCCAGCAGTCGGGACAGTAGCTCCTATAATTCACCCCTCCACTTT.

The chain combines TRBV7-8 with TRBJ2-2, with 9 bases fitting TRBD1. After removal of 5 bases from V and 1 base from J, the junction contained 5 bases not matched to a gene. The CDR3 totals 16 residues. Looked up from germline, CDR1 is SGHVS and CDR2 is FQNEAQ. The CDR3 DNA is TGTGCCAGCAGCCCGCGGGACAGGGAGAACACCGGGGAGCTGTTTTTT. Translating it yields CASSPRDRENTGELFF.

This rearrangement joins TRBV6-5 to TRBJ2-7, with 7 bases that match TRBD2. This CDR3 is built from 15 residues. Trimming removed 6 bases from V and 3 bases from J; junction bases left unmatched: 11. In germline, CDR1 is MNHEY, CDR2 SVGAGI. This CDR3 is CASRGEAGARYEQYF. The CDR3 coding sequence is TGTGCCAGCAGGGGGGAGGCGGGAGCCCGCTACGAGCAGTACTTC.

The CDR3: CSELAGYNEQFF. Here the CDR3 DNA reads TGCAGCGAACTAGCGGGGTACAATGAGCAGTTCTTC. The chain uses TRBV29-1 and TRBJ2-1; 10 bases are a match to TRBD2. V trimming: 7 bases; J trimming: 4 bases; junction bases outside the gene matches: 1. CDR3 length: 12 residues. Germline assignment: CDR1 SQVTM and CDR2 ANQGSEA.

A few counts support this clone. CDR3 protein: CASSPQGYREQYF. The CDR3 nucleotides are TGTGCCAGCAGCCCACAGGGATATCGCGAGCAGTACTTC. The rearrangement links TRBV12-3 or TRBV12-4 to TRBJ2-7; D is perhaps TRBD1 (6 bases). V dropped 6 bases and J dropped 6 bases, with 15 bases sitting between them. CDR3 length equals 13 residues.

The CDR3 bases are TGCGCCAGCAGCCAATGGGGACAGACCCAAGAGACCCAGTACTTC. Amino acids: CASSQWGQTQETQYF. The V call is TRBV4-3, the J call TRBJ2-5; 7 bases align to TRBD1. The CDR3 sequence is 15 residues long. Trimming at V came to 2 bases and at J to 1 base, leaving 4 bases not matched to a gene. Per the germline V gene, CDR1 is LGHNA and CDR2 is YSLEER.

CDR3 protein: CASSYRNRGLNQPQHF. DNA for the CDR3: TGTGCCAGCAGTTACCGGAACAGGGGCCTCAATCAGCCCCAGCATTTT. The chain uses TRBV6-2 or TRBV6-3 and TRBJ1-5, with 7 bases identical to TRBD1. This CDR3 region has 16 residues. V was clipped by 2 bases and J by 3 bases; unmatched bases: 7. Germline values: CDR1 MNHEY, CDR2 SVGEGT.

This clone was seen only once. The V and J genes are TRBV7-2 and TRBJ2-7; 9 nucleotides line up with TRBD1. The length of the CDR3 is 15 residues. J was trimmed by 0 bases and V by 4 bases; bases with no gene match: 4. Germline values: CDR1 SGHTA, CDR2 FQGNSA. The DNA of the CDR3 is TGTGCCAGCAGCTCTCAGACAGGGGGCTCCTACGAGCAGTACTTC. This codes for CASSSQTGGSYEQYF. Full variable domain (rest looked up from reference TRBV7-2 and TRBJ2-7): GAGVSQSPSNKVTEKGKDVELRCDPISGHTALYWYRQSLGQGLEFLIYFQGNSAPDKSGLPSDRFSAERTGGSVSTLTIQRTQQEDSAVYLCASSSQTGGSYEQYFGPGTRLTVT.